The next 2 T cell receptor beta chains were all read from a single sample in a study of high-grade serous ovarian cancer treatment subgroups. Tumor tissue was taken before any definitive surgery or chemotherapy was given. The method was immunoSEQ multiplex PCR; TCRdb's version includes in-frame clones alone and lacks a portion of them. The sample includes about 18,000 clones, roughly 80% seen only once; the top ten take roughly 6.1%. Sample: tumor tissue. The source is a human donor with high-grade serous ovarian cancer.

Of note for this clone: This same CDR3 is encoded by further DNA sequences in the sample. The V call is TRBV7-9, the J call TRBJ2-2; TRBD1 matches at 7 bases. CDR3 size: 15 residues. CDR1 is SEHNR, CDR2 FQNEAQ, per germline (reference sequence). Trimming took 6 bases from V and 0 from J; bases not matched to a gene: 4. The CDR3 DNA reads TGTGCCAGCAGGCCCGGGACAGCGAACACCGGGGAGCTGTTTTTT. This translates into CASRPGTANTGELFF.

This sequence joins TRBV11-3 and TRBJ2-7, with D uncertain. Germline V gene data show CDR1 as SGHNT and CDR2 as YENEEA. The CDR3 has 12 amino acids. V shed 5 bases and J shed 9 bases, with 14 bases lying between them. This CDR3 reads CASSTGRKGQYF. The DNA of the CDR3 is TGTGCCAGCAGCACTGGGCGAAAGGGGCAGTACTTC.